One sample yielded the 9 T cell receptor beta chains listed below, sequenced in a study of blood T cell repertoires in COVID-19. Only in-frame clones appear in the TCRdb table, and some are missing; sequencing was by immunoSEQ multiplex PCR. This sample has 410,000 or so clones; around 86% occur once, and the top ten carry 1.4%. The sample taken for sequencing was peripheral blood. The receptors derive from a woman aged 30 to 39 with active or convalescent COVID-19.

The chain links TRBV5-8 to TRBJ2-7, with 7 bases identical to TRBD1. Germline V gene data show CDR1 as SGHTS and CDR2 as YDEGEE. This CDR3 contains 16 residues. V lost 0 bases, J lost 5 bases, and 11 bases stayed unmatched. CDR3 residues: CASSLDSTGTEDEQYF. The CDR3 DNA reads TGTGCCAGCAGCTTGGACTCCACCGGGACAGAGGACGAGCAGTACTTC.

The rearrangement uses TRBV11-2 and TRBJ2-7, with TRBD1 matching 9 bases. In germline, CDR1 is SGHAT, CDR2 FQNNGV. CDR3 length equals 12 residues. V was pared by 4 bases and J by 6 bases, with 1 base of the junction left unmatched. The DNA for the CDR3 is TGTGCCAGCAGCTCGACAGGGGGCGAGCAGTACTTC. Amino acid sequence: CASSSTGGEQYF.

The V and J genes are TRBV6-1 and TRBJ2-4; D is ambiguous. V dropped 5 bases and J dropped 0 bases, with 8 bases sitting between them. Germline values: CDR1 MNHNS, CDR2 SASEGT. The CDR3 is 14 amino acids. CDR3 protein: CASSNSLAKNIQYF. DNA of the CDR3: TGTGCCAGCAGTAACAGCCTAGCCAAAAACATTCAGTACTTC.

This clone was detected only once. The rearrangement links TRBV30 to TRBJ2-1; D is possibly TRBD1 (5 bases). There are 14 residues in the CDR3. Trimming took 2 bases from V and 8 from J, leaving 16 bases between them. Germline V lookup: CDR1 GTSNPN, CDR2 SVGIG (reference sequence). DNA of the CDR3: TGTGCCTGGAGTTTACAGGCGGTTACCCATGAGCAGTTCTTC. Translation gives CAWSLQAVTHEQFF. The whole variable domain, remainder taken from reference TRBV30 and TRBJ2-1, is SQTIHQWPATLVQPVGSPLSLECTVEGTSNPNLYWYRQAAGRGLQLLFYSVGIGQISSEVPQNLSASRPQDRQFILSSKKLLLSDSGFYLCAWSLQAVTHEQFFGPGTRLTVL.

The gene calls are TRBV29-1 and TRBJ1-2, with 8 bases fitting TRBD1. The CDR3 length is 14 residues. V was clipped by 7 bases and J by 5 bases; unmatched bases: 12. Germline values: CDR1 SQVTM, CDR2 ANQGSEA. The CDR3 here is CSAVGTGGGYGYTF. The CDR3 bases are TGCAGCGCCGTCGGGACAGGTGGCGGGTATGGCTACACCTTC.

The chain joins TRBV11-2 to TRBJ2-4; D possibly corresponds to TRBD1 (7 bases). Trimming removed 1 base from V and 5 bases from J, with 12 bases in between. The CDR3 totals 15 residues. CDR1 is SGHAT, CDR2 FQNNGV, per germline. CDR3 coding DNA: TGTGCCAGCAGCTTAGGGCCAGGGGGGCAAAACATTCAGTACTTC. Translating it yields CASSLGPGGQNIQYF.

As DNA, the CDR3 is TGCGCCAGCAGTGAGGCGGACAGAACGTTTGCTTCCCTCCACTTT. It is translated as CASSEADRTFASLHF. The chain recombines TRBV10-2 with TRBJ1-6; D possibly corresponds to TRBD1 (6 bases). This CDR3 has 15 residues. The germline CDR1 and CDR2 sequences are WSHSY and SAAADI. Trimming took 2 bases from V and 14 from J, leaving 19 bases between them.

The chain has TRBV6-4 and TRBJ2-5, with 7 bases aligning to TRBD1. This CDR3 has 15 residues. After removal of 4 bases from V and 1 base from J, the junction contained 6 bases not matched to a gene. Germline loops: CDR1 MRHNA, CDR2 SNTAGT. The DNA of the CDR3 is TGTGCCAGCAGTGTATCCGGACAGGCCCAAGAGACCCAGTACTTC. Its protein is CASSVSGQAQETQYF.

V is TRBV5-6 and J is TRBJ1-5; possible D gene TRBD1, 5 bases. Trimming shortened V by 2 bases and J by 0 bases, and 9 bases separated the two germline ends. CDR1 SGHDT and CDR2 YYEEEE come from the germline V gene. This CDR3 region has 15 residues. Here the CDR3 reads CASSLGVHSNQPQHF. As DNA, the CDR3 is TGTGCCAGCAGCTTAGGGGTACATAGCAATCAGCCCCAGCATTTT.